Listed below are T cell receptor beta chains from one sample, sequenced in a study of T cells after yellow fever vaccination. MiXCR, run by TCRdb on the 5' RACE reads, gives a single entry per CDR3 protein. The table lists roughly 520,000 distinct CDR3 sequences, 20% to 25% of them singletons. This specimen was PBMCs, taken roughly 23 days after the first yellow fever vaccination. Receptors were obtained from a man between 18 and 29 years old who received the YFV17D yellow fever vaccine. The conserved cysteine and the conserved F or W are not part of the CDR3 here. Each record gives: V gene, J gene, CDR3 protein.

>TRBV7-9|TRBJ1-5
ASSHGGPQH
>TRBV20-1|TRBJ2-7
SANLGGSYEQY
>TRBV12-3/TRBV12-4|TRBJ2-5
ASTYRPGGTQETQY
>TRBV12-3/TRBV12-4|TRBJ2-5
ASSSGETQY
>TRBV20-1|TRBJ1-2
SAADRETYGYT
>TRBV10-3|TRBJ2-3
AISEADTSTDTQY
>TRBV7-2|TRBJ2-5
ASSLGAGGRNGETQY
>TRBV25-1|TRBJ2-3
ASSVLPSSGKGDTQY
>TRBV20-1|TRBJ2-7
SVEDQGFSYEQY
>TRBV28|TRBJ1-1
ASSPTGDIRAF
>TRBV6-2/TRBV6-3|TRBJ1-4
ASSYDFYEKLF
>TRBV4-3|TRBJ1-6
ASSQRDGGRSPLH
>TRBV7-2|TRBJ1-6
ASSSTGNSPLH
>TRBV10-3|TRBJ1-2
ATGQDYGYT
>TRBV4-3|TRBJ2-7
ASSPAGLAGGFGSYEQY
>TRBV5-1|TRBJ2-3
ASRSLNERDTQY
>TRBV11-2|TRBJ1-1
ASSPSGGDTEAF
>TRBV20-1|TRBJ1-5
SARSRDGLYSNQPQH